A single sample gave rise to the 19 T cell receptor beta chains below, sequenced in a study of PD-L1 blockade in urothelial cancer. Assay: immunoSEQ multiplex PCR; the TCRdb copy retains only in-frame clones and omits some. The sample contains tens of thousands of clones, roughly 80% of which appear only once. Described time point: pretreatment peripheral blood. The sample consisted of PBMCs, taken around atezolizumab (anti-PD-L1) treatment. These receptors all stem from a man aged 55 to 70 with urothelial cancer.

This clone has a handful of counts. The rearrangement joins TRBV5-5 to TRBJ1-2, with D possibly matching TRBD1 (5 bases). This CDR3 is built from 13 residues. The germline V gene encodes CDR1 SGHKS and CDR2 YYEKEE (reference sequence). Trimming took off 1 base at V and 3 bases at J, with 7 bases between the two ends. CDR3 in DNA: TGTGCCAGCAGCTTGCAGGGTTACTATGGCTACACCTTC. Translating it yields CASSLQGYYGYTF. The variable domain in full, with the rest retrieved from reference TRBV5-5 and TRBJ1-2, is DAGVTQSPTHLIKTRGQQVTLRCSPISGHKSVSWYQQVLGQGPQFIFQYYEKEERGRGNFPDRFSARQFPNYSSELNVNALLLGDSALYLCASSLQGYYGYTFGSGTRLTVV.

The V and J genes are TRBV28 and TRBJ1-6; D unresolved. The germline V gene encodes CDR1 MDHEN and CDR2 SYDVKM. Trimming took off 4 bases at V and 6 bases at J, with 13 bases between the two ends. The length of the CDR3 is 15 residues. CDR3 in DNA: TGTGCCAGCAGTTCCGGACTCTCGGGTAATTCACCCCTCCACTTT. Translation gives CASSSGLSGNSPLHF.

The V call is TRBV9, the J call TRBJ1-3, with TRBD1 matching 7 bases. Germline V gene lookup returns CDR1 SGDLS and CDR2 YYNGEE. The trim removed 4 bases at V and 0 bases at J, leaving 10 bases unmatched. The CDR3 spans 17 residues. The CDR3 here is CASSPSGTALSGNTIYF. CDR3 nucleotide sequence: TGTGCCAGCAGCCCCTCCGGGACAGCTCTCTCTGGAAACACCATATATTTT.

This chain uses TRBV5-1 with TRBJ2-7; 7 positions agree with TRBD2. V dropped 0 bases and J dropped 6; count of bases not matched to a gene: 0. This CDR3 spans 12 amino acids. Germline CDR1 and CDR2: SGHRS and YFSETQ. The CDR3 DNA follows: TGCGCCAGCAGCTTGGGGGAGGGCGAGCAGTACTTC. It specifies CASSLGEGEQYF.

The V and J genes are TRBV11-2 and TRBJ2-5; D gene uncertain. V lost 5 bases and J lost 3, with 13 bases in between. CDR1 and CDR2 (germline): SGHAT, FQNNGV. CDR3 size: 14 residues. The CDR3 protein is CASSLMADKETQYF. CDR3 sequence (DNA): TGTGCCAGCAGCCTAATGGCGGATAAAGAGACCCAGTACTTC.

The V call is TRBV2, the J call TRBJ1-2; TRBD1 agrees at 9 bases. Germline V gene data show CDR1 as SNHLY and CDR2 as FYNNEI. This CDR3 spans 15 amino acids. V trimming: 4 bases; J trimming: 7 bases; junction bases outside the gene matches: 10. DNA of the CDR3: TGTGCCAGCAGTGCCCCGGGACAGGGTGCGGCTGGCTACACCTTC. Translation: CASSAPGQGAAGYTF.

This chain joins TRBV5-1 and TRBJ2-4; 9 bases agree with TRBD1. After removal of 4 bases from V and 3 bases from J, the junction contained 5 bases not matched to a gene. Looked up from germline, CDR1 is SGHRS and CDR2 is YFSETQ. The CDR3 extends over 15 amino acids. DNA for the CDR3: TGCGCCAGCAGCATGACAGGGGGGGACAAAAACATTCAGTACTTC. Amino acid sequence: CASSMTGGDKNIQYF.

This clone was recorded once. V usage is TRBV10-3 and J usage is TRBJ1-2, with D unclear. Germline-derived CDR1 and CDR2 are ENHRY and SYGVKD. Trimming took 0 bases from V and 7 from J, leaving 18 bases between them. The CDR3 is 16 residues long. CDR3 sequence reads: CAISESGQIFDVGYTF. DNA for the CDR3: TGTGCCATCAGTGAGTCTGGCCAAATATTTGATGTTGGCTACACCTTC.

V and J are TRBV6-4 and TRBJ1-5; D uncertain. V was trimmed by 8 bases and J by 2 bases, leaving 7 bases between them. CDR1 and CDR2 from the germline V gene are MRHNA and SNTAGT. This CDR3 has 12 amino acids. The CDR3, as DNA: TGTGCCAGCTTCTCCCGCAATCAGCCCCAGCATTTT. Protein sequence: CASFSRNQPQHF.

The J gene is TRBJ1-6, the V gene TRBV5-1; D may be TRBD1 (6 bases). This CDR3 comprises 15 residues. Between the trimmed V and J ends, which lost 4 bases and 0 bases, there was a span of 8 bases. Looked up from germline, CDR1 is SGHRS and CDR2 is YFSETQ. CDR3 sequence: CASSTDSSYNSPLHF. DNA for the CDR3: TGCGCCAGCAGCACGGACAGCTCCTATAATTCACCCCTCCACTTT.

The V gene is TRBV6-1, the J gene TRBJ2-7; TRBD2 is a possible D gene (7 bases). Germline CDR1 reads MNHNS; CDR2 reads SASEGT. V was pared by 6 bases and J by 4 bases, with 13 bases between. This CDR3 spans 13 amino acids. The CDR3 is CASRRGGVYEQYF. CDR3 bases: TGTGCCAGCAGAAGGGGGGGGGTGTACGAGCAGTACTTC.

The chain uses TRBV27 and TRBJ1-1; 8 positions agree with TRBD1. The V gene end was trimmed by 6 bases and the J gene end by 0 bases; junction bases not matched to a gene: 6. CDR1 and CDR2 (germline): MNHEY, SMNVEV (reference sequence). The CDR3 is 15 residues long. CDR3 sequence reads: CASRHTGGMNTEAFF. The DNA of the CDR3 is TGTGCCAGCAGGCATACAGGGGGGATGAACACTGAAGCTTTCTTT.

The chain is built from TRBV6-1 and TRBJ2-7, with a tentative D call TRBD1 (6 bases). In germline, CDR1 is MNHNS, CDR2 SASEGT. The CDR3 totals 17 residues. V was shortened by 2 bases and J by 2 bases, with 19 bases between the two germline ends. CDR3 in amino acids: CASSESGRTDGTYEQYF. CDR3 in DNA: TGTGCCAGCAGTGAATCCGGCCGGACAGATGGAACCTACGAGCAGTACTTC.

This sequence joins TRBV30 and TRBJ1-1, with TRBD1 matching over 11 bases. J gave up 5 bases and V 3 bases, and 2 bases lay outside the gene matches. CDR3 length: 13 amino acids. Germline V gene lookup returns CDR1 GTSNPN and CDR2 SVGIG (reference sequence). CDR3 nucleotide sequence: TGTGCCTGGAGCGGACAGGGGGCGACTGAAGCTTTCTTT. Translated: CAWSGQGATEAFF.

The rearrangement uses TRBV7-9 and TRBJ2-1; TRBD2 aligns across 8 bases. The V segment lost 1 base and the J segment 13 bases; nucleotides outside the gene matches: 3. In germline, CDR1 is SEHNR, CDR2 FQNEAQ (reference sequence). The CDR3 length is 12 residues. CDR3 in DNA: TGTGCCAGCAGCTTAGGCGGGGGGCCTCAGTTCTTC. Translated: CASSLGGGPQFF.

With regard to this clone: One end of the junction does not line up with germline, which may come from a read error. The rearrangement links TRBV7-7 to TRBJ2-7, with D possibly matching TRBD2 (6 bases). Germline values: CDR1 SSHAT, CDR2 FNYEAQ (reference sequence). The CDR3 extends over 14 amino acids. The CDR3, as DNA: TGTGCTAGCAGCGCCGCCCCGGGAGAATACGAGCAGTACTTC. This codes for CASSAAPGEYEQYF.

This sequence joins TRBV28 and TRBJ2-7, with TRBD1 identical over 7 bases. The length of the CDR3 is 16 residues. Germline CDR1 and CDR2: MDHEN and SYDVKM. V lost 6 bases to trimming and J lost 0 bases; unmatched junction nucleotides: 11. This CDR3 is CASRVSTGSSSYEQYF. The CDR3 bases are TGTGCCAGCAGAGTCTCGACAGGGAGCAGCTCCTACGAGCAGTACTTC.

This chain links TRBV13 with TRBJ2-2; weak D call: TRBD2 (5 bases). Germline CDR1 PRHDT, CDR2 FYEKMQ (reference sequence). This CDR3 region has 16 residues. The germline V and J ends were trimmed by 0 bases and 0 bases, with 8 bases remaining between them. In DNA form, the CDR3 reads TGTGCCAGCAGCTTAGGTGGCGGGCCGAACACCGGGGAGCTGTTTTTT. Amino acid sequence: CASSLGGGPNTGELFF.

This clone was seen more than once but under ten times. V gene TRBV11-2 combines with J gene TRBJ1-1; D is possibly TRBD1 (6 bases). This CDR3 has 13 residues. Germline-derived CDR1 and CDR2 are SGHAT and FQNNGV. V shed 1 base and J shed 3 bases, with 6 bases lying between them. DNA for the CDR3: TGTGCCAGCAGCTTAGGACAGGACACTGAAGCTTTCTTT. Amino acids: CASSLGQDTEAFF.